This record looks at one TCR beta chain sequence and its context. Its antigen is unidentified. Data came from immunoSEQ multiplex PCR; TCRdb stores just in-frame clones and leaves some out. Here the sample spans 60,000 to 90,000 clones, approximately 80% being singletons. This sample was included in a study of OX40 agonist ivuxolimab in advanced cancers. Turning to the study itself: Ivuxolimab, which is an agonistic anti-OX40 (CD134) antibody, was administered to the patients. General study points: The average count of expanded clones was higher among CD8+ T cells than among CD4+.

Samples of blood were obtained at baseline, on cycle 4 day 1, and on cycle 7 day 1. This sample comprised CD4+ or CD8+ T cells sorted from blood, obtained in a trial of the OX40 agonist ivuxolimab. This receptor was obtained from an adult with an advanced solid tumor such as melanoma, head and neck, liver or kidney cancer.

This CDR3 reads CASTTLRGQNTEAFF. The CDR3 nucleotides are TGTGCCAGCACGACCCTGAGGGGCCAGAACACTGAAGCTTTCTTT. V usage is TRBV7-6 and J usage is TRBJ1-1, with D maybe TRBD1 (5 bases). The CDR3 is 15 amino acids. Germline V gene sequence: CDR1 SGHVS, CDR2 FNYEAQ. Trimming cost V 7 bases and J 1 base, with 16 bases left between them.